What follows are 23 T cell receptor beta chains derived from one specimen sequenced in a study of Ad26.COV2.S vaccination and SARS-CoV-2 variants. TCRdb's copy holds only in-frame clones and misses some; the assay was immunoSEQ multiplex PCR. The table shows about 680,000 clones, with 70% to 90% occurring only once. The treatment: about 20 received Ad26.COV2.S at low or high dose, single or two shots; roughly five received placebo; per-sample allocation not given. Day 63 following the first vaccine or placebo injection was when the samples were taken. Sequenced material: peripheral blood, taken in a trial of Ad26.COV2.S vaccine versus placebo. All receptors derive from a person between 18 and 59 years old who received the Ad26.COV2.S COVID-19 vaccine or a placebo.

Remarks on this clone: Other nucleotide sequences in the sample specify the same CDR3. The CDR3 reads CASSIGLGGYEQYF. The CDR3 nucleotides are TGTGCCAGTAGTATAGGGCTCGGGGGATACGAGCAGTACTTC. J is TRBJ2-7 and V is TRBV19; tentative D call: TRBD2 (6 bases). Trimming cost V 1 base and J 4 bases, with 11 bases left between them. There are 14 residues in the CDR3. From germline, CDR1 is LNHDA and CDR2 SQIVND (reference sequence).

This sequence joins TRBV2 and TRBJ2-5; D gene unclear. The V and J ends lost 4 bases and 0 bases respectively, with 9 bases between them. Germline assignment: CDR1 SNHLY and CDR2 FYNNEI. The CDR3 length is 14 residues. DNA for the CDR3: TGTGCCAGCAGTGCTCAAACAGACCAAGAGACCCAGTACTTC. This codes for CASSAQTDQETQYF.

In this sample, this clone turned up a few times. The chain recombines TRBV10-3 with TRBJ1-5; no clear D. The V gene lost 2 bases and the J gene lost 0 bases, with 5 bases spanning the gap. Germline values: CDR1 ENHRY, CDR2 SYGVKD. The CDR3 covers 14 residues. CDR3 in DNA: TGTGCCATCAGTGAGGAGTTTAGCAATCAGCCCCAGCATTTT. Translated: CAISEEFSNQPQHF.

This chain joins TRBV19 and TRBJ2-7, with 14 nucleotides matching TRBD2. There are 17 residues in the CDR3. The germline V gene encodes CDR1 LNHDA and CDR2 SQIVND (reference sequence). V dropped 4 bases and J dropped 2; count of bases not matched to a gene: 7. CDR3: CASSNRLAGGPAYEQYF. The DNA of the CDR3 is TGTGCCAGTAGTAACAGACTAGCGGGAGGGCCGGCCTACGAGCAGTACTTC. Complete variable domain (other parts from reference TRBV19 and TRBJ2-7): DGGITQSPKYLFRKEGQNVTLSCEQNLNHDAMYWYRQDPGQGLRLIYYSQIVNDFQKGDIAEGYSVSREKKESFPLTVTSAQKNPTAFYLCASSNRLAGGPAYEQYFGPGTRLTVT.

This chain connects TRBV24-1 to TRBJ2-1; the match to TRBD2 covers 16 bases. Germline lookup yields CDR1 KGHDR and CDR2 SFDVKD. V dropped 4 bases and J dropped 8; count of bases not matched to a gene: 7. The CDR3 extends over 17 amino acids. The CDR3 loop is CATSDPGTSGRGHEQFF. CDR3 in DNA: TGTGCCACCAGTGACCCCGGGACTAGCGGGAGGGGGCATGAGCAGTTCTTC.

The rearrangement links TRBV6-4 to TRBJ1-2, with 12 nucleotides matching TRBD1. The CDR3 loop spans 17 amino acids. Germline trimming cut 4 bases from V and 3 bases from J; bases unmatched to any gene: 9. Per the germline V gene, CDR1 is MRHNA and CDR2 is SNTAGT. Here the CDR3 reads CASSVGTGGRNYYGYTF. The CDR3, as DNA: TGTGCCAGCAGTGTGGGGACAGGGGGCCGCAATTACTATGGCTACACCTTC.

The CDR3 spells CASSEARTLYQETQYF. CDR3 in DNA: TGTGCCAGCAGTGAAGCCCGGACCCTGTACCAAGAGACCCAGTACTTC. This chain uses TRBV6-1 with TRBJ2-5; D remains ambiguous. The CDR3 extends over 16 amino acids. Germline V gene sequence: CDR1 MNHNS, CDR2 SASEGT. V was clipped by 0 bases and J by 0 bases, with 11 bases between them.

This clone has a handful of counts. This chain uses TRBV6-2 or TRBV6-3 with TRBJ1-5, with D uncertain. This CDR3 is 15 amino acids long. The germline V and J ends were trimmed by 4 bases and 5 bases, with 15 bases remaining between them. In germline, CDR1 is MNHEY, CDR2 SVGEGT. As DNA, the CDR3 is TGTGCCAGCAGTTCGGAGGGAAGAATCTATCAGCCCCAGCATTTT. This codes for CASSSEGRIYQPQHF.

The J gene is TRBJ2-3, the V gene TRBV5-1; TRBD2 agrees at 10 bases. J was trimmed by 0 bases and V by 1 base; bases with no gene match: 5. CDR1 is SGHRS and CDR2 is YFSETQ in the germline V gene. The CDR3 has 17 residues. The CDR3 sequence: CASSLSSGSSSTDTQYF. Written as DNA, the CDR3 is TGCGCCAGCAGCTTGTCTAGCGGGAGTTCTAGCACAGATACGCAGTATTTT.

This chain links TRBV25-1 with TRBJ1-4, with TRBD1 matching over 8 bases. The germline V gene has CDR1 MGHDK and CDR2 SYGVNS. The CDR3 length is 14 residues. J was trimmed by 11 bases and V by 4 bases; bases with no gene match: 9. The CDR3 reads CASSVPGQEEKLFF. The CDR3 bases are TGTGCCAGCAGTGTCCCGGGACAGGAGGAGAAACTGTTTTTT.

This rearrangement joins TRBV12-3 or TRBV12-4 to TRBJ2-1, with no clear D. This CDR3 has 13 residues. V was shortened by 1 base and J by 7 bases, with 8 bases between the two germline ends. The CDR3 sequence: CASSLGFRNEQFF. In DNA, the CDR3 is TGTGCCAGCAGTTTAGGGTTTCGAAATGAGCAGTTCTTC.

The rearrangement links TRBV5-1 to TRBJ2-1; the D is unclear. With 0 bases removed from V and 2 bases from J, the gap between germline ends came to 6 bases. The CDR3 runs 14 residues. Germline CDR1 SGHRS, CDR2 YFSETQ. The chain's CDR3 is CASSLDVAYNEQFF. In DNA form, the CDR3 reads TGCGCCAGCAGCTTGGACGTAGCCTACAATGAGCAGTTCTTC.

This clone has only a few counts. This chain links TRBV19 with TRBJ1-5; 9 bases match TRBD1. CDR1 and CDR2 (germline): LNHDA, SQIVND (reference sequence). The length of the CDR3 is 15 residues. V was clipped by 7 bases and J by 3 bases; unmatched bases: 7. The CDR3 coding sequence is TGTGCCAGTACCGGGACAGGGCTTTTCAATCAGCCCCAGCATTTT. This codes for CASTGTGLFNQPQHF.

V and J are TRBV10-3 and TRBJ1-1, with a weak D call TRBD1 (5 bases). The CDR3 spans 14 residues. CDR1 is ENHRY and CDR2 is SYGVKD in the germline V gene. Trimming took off 4 bases at V and 4 bases at J, with 13 bases between the two ends. Here the CDR3 reads CAISAQGVSTEAFF. For the CDR3, the DNA is TGTGCCATCAGTGCGCAAGGGGTTAGCACTGAAGCTTTCTTT.

The chain has TRBV15 and TRBJ1-2; D uncertain. The CDR3 extends over 15 amino acids. The germline V gene encodes CDR1 LNHNV and CDR2 YYDKDF (reference sequence). V was cut by 0 bases and J by 3 bases, with 11 bases left in between. The CDR3 DNA sequence: TGTGCCACCAGCAGAGATCTGGCCGAATACTATGGCTACACCTTC. Amino acid sequence: CATSRDLAEYYGYTF. Complete variable domain (other parts from reference TRBV15 and TRBJ1-2): DAMVIQNPRYQVTQFGKPVTLSCSQTLNHNVMYWYQQKSSQAPKLLFHYYDKDFNNEADTPDNFQSRRPNTSFCFLDIRSPGLGDTAMYLCATSRDLAEYYGYTFGSGTRLTVV.

This clone showed up just a few times. The J gene is TRBJ2-3, the V gene TRBV27, with D uncertain. Germline lookup yields CDR1 MNHEY and CDR2 SMNVEV (reference sequence). The CDR3 loop spans 14 amino acids. V lost 4 bases, J lost 2 bases, and 10 bases lay in between. The CDR3 DNA is TGTGCCAGCAGTTCTGTTTTAATCACAGATACGCAGTATTTT. The encoded protein is CASSSVLITDTQYF.

The chain couples TRBV27 to TRBJ2-7; unclear D gene. This CDR3 has 13 residues. V lost 6 bases and J 2 bases, leaving 11 bases between the germline ends. The germline CDR1 and CDR2 sequences are MNHEY and SMNVEV (reference sequence). The CDR3 DNA reads as TGTGCCAGCAGCCGTATTAGTGCCTACGAGCAGTACTTC. This gives the protein CASSRISAYEQYF.

This chain uses TRBV5-1 with TRBJ2-1; 7 bases fit TRBD2. This CDR3 is 17 amino acids long. The V gene's germline CDR1 is SGHRS and CDR2 YFSETQ. V lost 4 bases, J lost 7 bases, and 17 bases stayed unmatched. In DNA, the CDR3 is TGCGCCAGCAGCCAAGGTTACGGAACTAGCGTTGGGAATGAGCAGTTCTTC. It encodes CASSQGYGTSVGNEQFF.

V usage is TRBV2 and J usage is TRBJ1-1; D call uncertain. Germline-derived CDR1 and CDR2 are SNHLY and FYNNEI. The ends were cut back, 7 bases at V and 7 bases at J, with 25 bases in the middle. CDR3 length equals 16 residues. The CDR3, as DNA: TGTGCCAGCACCAAAAAGGGTAGGGCGGAGGCAGGTGAAGCTTTCTTT. Protein sequence: CASTKKGRAEAGEAFF.

This chain joins TRBV7-2 and TRBJ2-7; D is unresolved. Germline V gene data show CDR1 as SGHTA and CDR2 as FQGNSA. V gave up 4 bases and J gave up 4 bases, with 14 bases separating them. The CDR3 loop spans 14 amino acids. CDR3 protein: CASSSGRLDYEQYF. The DNA for the CDR3 is TGTGCCAGCAGCTCCGGCCGGCTAGATTACGAGCAGTACTTC.

This clone has a single count. The CDR3 sequence is CASSDGLAGGASPKNIQYF. CDR3 sequence (DNA): TGTGCCAGCAGCGACGGACTAGCGGGAGGGGCTAGTCCCAAAAACATTCAGTACTTC. The J gene is TRBJ2-4, the V gene TRBV13, with 15 bases that match TRBD2. The J segment lost 2 bases and the V segment lost 5 bases, leaving 10 bases of the junction unmatched. The germline V gene encodes CDR1 PRHDT and CDR2 FYEKMQ (reference sequence). The CDR3 contains 19 residues.

The chain carries TRBV6-2 or TRBV6-3 and TRBJ1-6; D remains unclear. The CDR3 has 12 residues. With 0 bases removed from V and 9 bases from J, the gap between germline ends came to 3 bases. Looked up from germline, CDR1 is MNHEY and CDR2 is SVGEGT. CDR3 DNA: TGTGCCAGCAGTTACTCGGGTTCACCCCTCCACTTT. Protein product: CASSYSGSPLHF.

V usage is TRBV25-1 and J usage is TRBJ2-3; either TRBD1 or TRBD2 may fit D (5 bases each). This CDR3 contains 15 residues. V dropped 4 bases and J dropped 2 bases, with 13 bases sitting between them. In germline, CDR1 is MGHDK, CDR2 SYGVNS. The CDR3 sequence is CASSAGTHNTDTQYF. The CDR3 coding sequence is TGTGCCAGCAGTGCGGGGACCCATAACACAGATACGCAGTATTTT.